These T cell receptor beta chains were read from a single sample in a study of immune evolution from preneoplasia to lung adenocarcinoma. Using immunoSEQ multiplex PCR, the repertoire was profiled, and TCRdb retains in-frame clones only, with some absent. In the table there are about 7,400 clones, more than 75% of which are singletons. The specimen was FFPE minimally invasive lung adenocarcinoma tissue. These receptors all come from a person aged 65 to 85 with lung adenocarcinoma. CDR3s include the opening cysteine and the closing phenylalanine or tryptophan. The D gene is left open where the match is weak. Rows give clone size only sometimes, using once, few, many, or a class for an expanded clone.

abundance: .; d_gene: .; j_gene: TRBJ1-5; v_gene: TRBV28; CDR3nt: TGTGCCAGCAGTTCCCTCCCGGGACCCCAAGGGAGGTATCAGCCCCAGCATTTT; CDR3aa: CASSSLPGPQGRYQPQHF
abundance: few; d_gene: TRBD2; j_gene: TRBJ2-1; v_gene: TRBV9; CDR3nt: TGTGCCAGCAGCACGGGACTAGTGTCCTACAATGAGCAGTTCTTC; CDR3aa: CASSTGLVSYNEQFF
abundance: .; d_gene: .; j_gene: TRBJ2-1; v_gene: TRBV29-1; CDR3nt: TGCAGCGTTATTTGGACCATCAATGAGCAGTTCTTC; CDR3aa: CSVIWTINEQFF
abundance: once; d_gene: .; j_gene: TRBJ1-2; v_gene: TRBV20-1; CDR3nt: TGCAGTGCTACGGGGGTTTATGGCTACACCTTC; CDR3aa: CSATGVYGYTF
abundance: .; d_gene: TRBD2; j_gene: TRBJ2-3; v_gene: TRBV9; CDR3nt: TGTGCCAGCAGCGTAGTGGGCGGGGGAGGCACAGATACGCAGTATTTT; CDR3aa: CASSVVGGGGTDTQYF
abundance: .; d_gene: .; j_gene: TRBJ2-2; v_gene: TRBV9; CDR3nt: TGTGCCAGCAGCGTAGGAACGGACCTGAACACCGGGGAGCTGTTTTTT; CDR3aa: CASSVGTDLNTGELFF
abundance: few; d_gene: .; j_gene: TRBJ1-1; v_gene: TRBV7-3; CDR3nt: TGTGCCAGCAGCCAAGACAGGAACACTGAAGCTTTCTTT; CDR3aa: CASSQDRNTEAFF
abundance: .; d_gene: .; j_gene: TRBJ2-2; v_gene: TRBV9; CDR3nt: TGTGCCAGCAGCGTAGTTAGGACCGGGGAGCTGTTTTTT; CDR3aa: CASSVVRTGELFF
abundance: .; d_gene: TRBD1; j_gene: TRBJ1-6; v_gene: TRBV6-5; CDR3nt: TGTGCCAGCACCCTACTAGGGGGCGGTTCACCCCTCCACTTT; CDR3aa: CASTLLGGGSPLHF
abundance: .; d_gene: .; j_gene: TRBJ2-3; v_gene: TRBV28; CDR3nt: TGTGCCAGCAGATTACCGGGGCAAGATACGCAGTATTTT; CDR3aa: CASRLPGQDTQYF
abundance: few; d_gene: TRBD1; j_gene: TRBJ2-3; v_gene: TRBV6-4; CDR3nt: TGTGCCAGCAGTGGCGGACAGGGGGCGGATACGCAGTATTTT; CDR3aa: CASSGGQGADTQYF
abundance: .; d_gene: .; j_gene: TRBJ2-3; v_gene: TRBV28; CDR3nt: TGTGCCAGCAGTTTGGTTAGGAGGGGCACAGATACGCAGTATTTT; CDR3aa: CASSLVRRGTDTQYF
abundance: .; d_gene: .; j_gene: TRBJ1-3; v_gene: TRBV9; CDR3nt: TGTGCCAGCAAGGCTGGAAACACCATATATTTT; CDR3aa: CASKAGNTIYF
abundance: .; d_gene: .; j_gene: TRBJ1-3; v_gene: TRBV5-8; CDR3nt: TGTGCCAGCAGCTTAGTCGGTCGATCTGGAAACACCATATATTTT; CDR3aa: CASSLVGRSGNTIYF
abundance: .; d_gene: .; j_gene: TRBJ2-7; v_gene: TRBV7-2; CDR3nt: TGTGCCAGCAGCTTAAGGAGGCCGGGGACACCGAACTACGAGCAGTACTTC; CDR3aa: CASSLRRPGTPNYEQYF
abundance: .; d_gene: TRBD2; j_gene: TRBJ2-7; v_gene: TRBV28; CDR3nt: TGTGCCAGCAGTCGACTAGCGGGGGCAGGGGAGAGGGGCGAGCAGTACTTC; CDR3aa: CASSRLAGAGERGEQYF
abundance: .; d_gene: .; j_gene: TRBJ2-5; v_gene: TRBV12-5; CDR3nt: TGTGCTAGTGGTCCAGCTAAGGAACAGAAGAAGACCCAGTACTTC; CDR3aa: CASGPAKEQKKTQYF
abundance: .; d_gene: .; j_gene: TRBJ2-3; v_gene: TRBV7-8; CDR3nt: TGTGCCAGCAGTCACCCAGGAGGGTCCCAATCGAAAACTAGCACAGATACGCAGTATTTT; CDR3aa: CASSHPGGSQSKTSTDTQYF
abundance: .; d_gene: .; j_gene: TRBJ1-2; v_gene: TRBV6-5; CDR3nt: TGTGCCAGCGAGGGGAATAACTATGGCTACACCTTC; CDR3aa: CASEGNNYGYTF
abundance: .; d_gene: .; j_gene: TRBJ2-5; v_gene: TRBV5-1; CDR3nt: TGCGCCAGCAGCCCCTACGGGGAGGTCCAAGAGACCCAGTACTTC; CDR3aa: CASSPYGEVQETQYF
abundance: few; d_gene: .; j_gene: TRBJ1-2; v_gene: TRBV16; CDR3nt: TGTGCCAGCAGCCAATCCCGTAATGGCTACACCTTC; CDR3aa: CASSQSRNGYTF
abundance: .; d_gene: TRBD1; j_gene: TRBJ1-2; v_gene: TRBV5-1; CDR3nt: TGCGCCAGCAGCTCTGGGGGGACAGGGGATCGAGGCTACACCTTC; CDR3aa: CASSSGGTGDRGYTF
abundance: few; d_gene: .; j_gene: TRBJ2-5; v_gene: TRBV14; CDR3nt: TGTGCCAGCAGCTTACCGGGACTTCAAGAGACCCAGTACTTC; CDR3aa: CASSLPGLQETQYF
abundance: once; d_gene: .; j_gene: TRBJ2-1; v_gene: TRBV9; CDR3nt: TGTACCAGCAGCGTAGTCCTAGCTGACTACAATGAGCAGTTCTTC; CDR3aa: CTSSVVLADYNEQFF
abundance: .; d_gene: .; j_gene: TRBJ2-7; v_gene: TRBV4-3; CDR3nt: TGCGCCAGCAGCCGGGACCCCCTCGGTCTCGACGAGCAGTACTTC; CDR3aa: CASSRDPLGLDEQYF
abundance: few; d_gene: .; j_gene: TRBJ1-4; v_gene: TRBV6-6; CDR3nt: TGTGCCAGCAGTTGGCAAGGCCGAGGAGAAAAACTGTTTTTT; CDR3aa: CASSWQGRGEKLFF
abundance: .; d_gene: TRBD2; j_gene: TRBJ2-1; v_gene: TRBV7-9; CDR3nt: TGTGCCAGCAGCCACGTTGAGAAGCGGGGGGCCGGGGAGCAGTTCTTC; CDR3aa: CASSHVEKRGAGEQFF
abundance: once; d_gene: .; j_gene: TRBJ1-1; v_gene: TRBV2; CDR3nt: TGTGCCAGCAGTGTAGGATGGGGGGCGCGGGCTTTCTTT; CDR3aa: CASSVGWGARAFF
abundance: .; d_gene: TRBD1; j_gene: TRBJ1-1; v_gene: TRBV2; CDR3nt: TGTGCCAGCAGTCGCCGACAGGGCAACACTGAAGCTTTCTTT; CDR3aa: CASSRRQGNTEAFF
abundance: .; d_gene: .; j_gene: TRBJ1-2; v_gene: TRBV7-9; CDR3nt: TGTGCCAGCAGCGGGGGGCGTGGCAGCGATGGCTACACCTTC; CDR3aa: CASSGGRGSDGYTF
abundance: .; d_gene: .; j_gene: TRBJ2-7; v_gene: TRBV27; CDR3nt: TGTGCCAGCAGTTTAAAACATCATTACGAGCAGTACTTC; CDR3aa: CASSLKHHYEQYF
abundance: few; d_gene: .; j_gene: TRBJ2-3; v_gene: TRBV5-1; CDR3nt: TGCGCCAGCAGCTCGATCTCTAGCACAGATACGCAGTATTTT; CDR3aa: CASSSISSTDTQYF
abundance: .; d_gene: .; j_gene: TRBJ1-1; v_gene: TRBV29-1; CDR3nt: TGCAGCGTCAGGACCCTGGGCGCTTTCTTT; CDR3aa: CSVRTLGAFF
abundance: .; d_gene: TRBD2; j_gene: TRBJ2-7; v_gene: TRBV7-6; CDR3nt: TGTGCCAGCAGCTTCCCTCCGGGAGCGGGGGGCCTCTCCTACGAGCAGTACTTC; CDR3aa: CASSFPPGAGGLSYEQYF
abundance: .; d_gene: TRBD1; j_gene: TRBJ1-3; v_gene: TRBV9; CDR3nt: TGTGCCAGCAGCGAGGGGGACAGGGCTGGAAACACCATATATTTT; CDR3aa: CASSEGDRAGNTIYF
abundance: .; d_gene: .; j_gene: TRBJ2-3; v_gene: TRBV20-1; CDR3nt: TGCAGTGCCTTGCTAACAGATACGCAGTATTTT; CDR3aa: CSALLTDTQYF
abundance: few; d_gene: .; j_gene: TRBJ1-2; v_gene: TRBV2; CDR3nt: TGTGCCAGCATATCGGATGAAGCTAACTATGGCTACACCTTC; CDR3aa: CASISDEANYGYTF
abundance: .; d_gene: .; j_gene: TRBJ2-5; v_gene: TRBV15; CDR3nt: TGTGCCACCAGCAGAGATGGGGGAATGGATACCCAGTACTTC; CDR3aa: CATSRDGGMDTQYF
abundance: .; d_gene: TRBD1; j_gene: TRBJ1-2; v_gene: TRBV7-6; CDR3nt: TGTGCCAGCAGCTTACTGGGGGCAGGGGGGGAGTATGGCTACACCTTC; CDR3aa: CASSLLGAGGEYGYTF
abundance: .; d_gene: TRBD1; j_gene: TRBJ1-1; v_gene: TRBV9; CDR3nt: TGTGCCAGCAGCGTAGGAGACAGGGGGGGGACTGAAGCTTTCTTT; CDR3aa: CASSVGDRGGTEAFF
abundance: .; d_gene: TRBD1; j_gene: TRBJ1-5; v_gene: TRBV28; CDR3nt: TGTGCCAGCAGTTTAGGACAGGCTTATAGCAATCAGCCCCAGCATTTT; CDR3aa: CASSLGQAYSNQPQHF
abundance: once; d_gene: .; j_gene: TRBJ2-2; v_gene: TRBV19; CDR3nt: TGTGCCAGTGCCGACAGGATAAGCACCGGGGAGCTGTTTTTT; CDR3aa: CASADRISTGELFF
abundance: .; d_gene: .; j_gene: TRBJ1-4; v_gene: TRBV11-2; CDR3nt: TGTGCCAGCAGCTCCCAGGTTTCAAATGAAAAACTGTTTTTT; CDR3aa: CASSSQVSNEKLFF
abundance: .; d_gene: TRBD1; j_gene: TRBJ1-4; v_gene: TRBV5-1; CDR3nt: TGCGCCAGCAGCCCCCTGGGGACAGGGGAAGAAAAACTGTTTTTT; CDR3aa: CASSPLGTGEEKLFF
abundance: once; d_gene: TRBD1; j_gene: TRBJ2-5; v_gene: TRBV7-9; CDR3nt: TGTGCCAGCAGCTCCGGACAGGAAAGAGAGACCCAGTACTTC; CDR3aa: CASSSGQERETQYF
abundance: .; d_gene: TRBD1; j_gene: TRBJ1-6; v_gene: TRBV6-5; CDR3nt: TGTGCCAGCAGCGGGGACAGGGGCTATTCACCCCTCCACTTT; CDR3aa: CASSGDRGYSPLHF
abundance: .; d_gene: .; j_gene: TRBJ2-7; v_gene: TRBV30; CDR3nt: TGTGCCTGGAGTGTACTCTCCGAGCAGTACTTC; CDR3aa: CAWSVLSEQYF
abundance: .; d_gene: .; j_gene: TRBJ2-2; v_gene: TRBV5-6; CDR3nt: TGTGCCAGCAGCTTACCAAACACCGGGGAGCTGTTTTTT; CDR3aa: CASSLPNTGELFF
abundance: .; d_gene: .; j_gene: TRBJ1-2; v_gene: TRBV5-1; CDR3nt: TGCGCCAGCAGACTTGGGAACTATGGCTACACCTTC; CDR3aa: CASRLGNYGYTF
abundance: .; d_gene: TRBD2; j_gene: TRBJ2-4; v_gene: TRBV11-3; CDR3nt: TGTGCCAGCAGCTTGGCGGGGGGAGGCATTCAGTACTTC; CDR3aa: CASSLAGGGIQYF
abundance: few; d_gene: .; j_gene: TRBJ2-1; v_gene: TRBV7-2; CDR3nt: TGTGCCAGCAGCTTACCGGGACTGGAATCCTACAATGAGCAGTTCTTC; CDR3aa: CASSLPGLESYNEQFF
abundance: .; d_gene: .; j_gene: TRBJ2-1; v_gene: TRBV15; CDR3nt: TGTGCCACCAGCAGAGATGCGAGCTCCTACAATGAGCAGTTCTTC; CDR3aa: CATSRDASSYNEQFF
abundance: .; d_gene: .; j_gene: TRBJ2-1; v_gene: TRBV5-1; CDR3nt: TGCGCCAGCAGCGCCGGACTAATCACGGGGTTCCCTGAGCAGTTCTTC; CDR3aa: CASSAGLITGFPEQFF
abundance: .; d_gene: TRBD1; j_gene: TRBJ1-4; v_gene: TRBV4-2; CDR3nt: TGTGCCAGCAGCCAAGAGGACAGGGCTAATGAAAAACTGTTTTTT; CDR3aa: CASSQEDRANEKLFF
abundance: .; d_gene: .; j_gene: TRBJ1-1; v_gene: TRBV29-1; CDR3nt: TGCAGCGTTGAAGGCGCGGGGGCCTATGAAGCTTTCTTT; CDR3aa: CSVEGAGAYEAFF
abundance: few; d_gene: TRBD1; j_gene: TRBJ1-2; v_gene: TRBV5-5; CDR3nt: TGTGCCAGCAGCTTGCGGACAGGGGAGGACTATGGCTACACCTTC; CDR3aa: CASSLRTGEDYGYTF